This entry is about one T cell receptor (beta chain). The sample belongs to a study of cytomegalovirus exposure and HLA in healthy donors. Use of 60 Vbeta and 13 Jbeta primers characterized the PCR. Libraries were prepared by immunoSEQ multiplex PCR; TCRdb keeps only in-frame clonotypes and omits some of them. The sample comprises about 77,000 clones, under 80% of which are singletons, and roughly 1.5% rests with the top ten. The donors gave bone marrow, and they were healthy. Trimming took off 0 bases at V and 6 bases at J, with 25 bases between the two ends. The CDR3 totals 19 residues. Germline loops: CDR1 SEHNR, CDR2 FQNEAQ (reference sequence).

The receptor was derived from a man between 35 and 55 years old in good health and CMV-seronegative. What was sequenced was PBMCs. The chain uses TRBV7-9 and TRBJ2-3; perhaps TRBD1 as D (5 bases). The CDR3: CASSLAHKLAGLGEDTQYF. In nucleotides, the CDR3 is TGTGCCAGCAGCTTAGCGCATAAATTGGCAGGGCTAGGTGAGGATACGCAGTATTTT. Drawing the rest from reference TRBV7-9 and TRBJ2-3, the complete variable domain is DTGVSQNPRHKITKRGQNVTFRCDPISEHNRLYWYRQTLGQGPEFLTYFQNEAQLEKSRLLSDRFSAERPKGSFSTLEIQRTEQGDSAMYLCASSLAHKLAGLGEDTQYFGPGTRLTVL.